A single sample gave rise to the 19 T cell receptor beta chains below, sequenced in a study of T cells expressing NK-cell markers (dated by TCRdb to the early 2020s). Library creation used 5' RACE. These reads were obtained on an Illumina HiSeq 2000. TCRdb reprocessed the reads, so every CDR3 protein sequence counts as one entry and DNA is not shown. The sample has about 260,000 distinct CDR3 sequences on record. The top ten hold 4% to 5% of the sample. Sequencing was carried out using blood T cells: a sorted CD56 or NKG2C T cell subset, CD4+ or CD8+ T cells, or bulk PBMC T cells (not recorded which). The receptor set was obtained from a woman aged 18-70 years in good health.

The gene calls are TRBV10-3 and TRBJ2-2. This CDR3 is built from 14 residues. Germline CDR1 and CDR2: ENHRY and SYGVKD. The CDR3 is CAISESSGRGELFF.

CDR3 protein: CASSPNRGNTDTQYF. The chain employs TRBV27 and TRBJ2-3; lacking DNA, the TRBD1 call made by TCRdb goes unchecked. The germline V gene has CDR1 MNHEY and CDR2 SMNVEV (reference sequence). There are 15 residues in the CDR3.

The CDR3 protein is CASSLEGPNRLHF. The gene calls are TRBV5-5 and TRBJ1-6. Germline CDR1 SGHKS, CDR2 YYEKEE (reference sequence). CDR3 length equals 13 residues.

V usage is TRBV4-1 and J usage is TRBJ2-5; TCRdb's D call of TRBD1 is untestable without DNA. The CDR3 is made up of 14 amino acids. Per germline, CDR1 MGHRA and CDR2 YSYEKL. CDR3 in amino acids: CASSQEGRVETQYF.

The chain joins TRBV12-3 or TRBV12-4 to TRBJ2-7; TCRdb names TRBD1, which stays unverified in the absence of DNA. The CDR3 runs 13 residues. This CDR3 is CASRDQGSYEQYF.

The V gene is TRBV4-2, the J gene TRBJ1-4. The CDR3 contains 17 residues. The germline CDR1 and CDR2 sequences are LGHNA and YNFKEQ. CDR3 sequence reads: CASSQDAVRTFNEKLFF.

V gene TRBV20-1 combines with J gene TRBJ2-3; TCRdb picks TRBD1, but there is no DNA to check that call. CDR1 is DFQATT and CDR2 is SNEGSKA in the germline V gene (reference sequence). The CDR3 contains 15 residues. The CDR3 region is CSARDLARVTDTQYF.

V is TRBV10-2 and J is TRBJ2-5. In germline, CDR1 is WSHSY, CDR2 SAAADI. This CDR3 contains 13 residues. The CDR3 is CASSAGNKETQYF.

The gene calls are TRBV20-1 and TRBJ2-5; there is no DNA to check the TCRdb D call of TRBD1. CDR3 length equals 12 residues. Looked up from germline, CDR1 is DFQATT and CDR2 is SNEGSKA (reference sequence). The CDR3 region is CSASRDQETQYF.

The rearrangement links TRBV29-1 to TRBJ2-5. From germline, CDR1 is SQVTM and CDR2 ANQGSEA. The CDR3 sequence is 12 residues long. CDR3 in amino acids: CSVEAAEETQYF.

The J gene is TRBJ2-3, the V gene TRBV28; TCRdb picks TRBD1, but there is no DNA to check that call. CDR3 length: 16 residues. Germline CDR1 and CDR2: MDHEN and SYDVKM. The chain's CDR3 is CASSAQTGGSTDTQYF.

The V and J genes are TRBV3-1 and TRBJ2-1; with no DNA, the TCRdb D assignment of TRBD2 cannot be verified. This CDR3 region has 14 residues. Germline CDR1 reads LGHDT; CDR2 reads YNNKEL (reference sequence). CDR3 amino acids: CASSARDYHNEQFF.

V gene TRBV19 combines with J gene TRBJ1-5; without DNA, the TCRdb call of TRBD1 cannot be checked. CDR1 and CDR2 from the germline V gene are LNHDA and SQIVND (reference sequence). This CDR3 comprises 14 residues. CDR3 sequence: CASSIFGQGQPQHF.

The V call is TRBV20-1, the J call TRBJ2-3; TCRdb's D call of TRBD1 is untestable without DNA. This CDR3 contains 16 residues. Germline V gene data show CDR1 as DFQATT and CDR2 as SNEGSKA (reference sequence). CDR3 region: CSARDLGGIYTDTQYF.

J is TRBJ1-4 and V is TRBV7-9; the TCRdb D gene call, TRBD1, has no DNA to confirm it. CDR3 length equals 16 residues. The germline gives CDR1 SEHNR, CDR2 FQNEAQ (reference sequence). The CDR3: CASSTYRQGIREKLFF.

The chain couples TRBV20-1 to TRBJ1-3. The length of the CDR3 is 14 residues. In germline, CDR1 is DFQATT, CDR2 SNEGSKA (reference sequence). CDR3 protein: CSARRSVAGNTIYF.

This rearrangement joins TRBV6-2 or TRBV6-3 to TRBJ2-2; TCRdb proposes TRBD1, but this gene call is untestable without DNA. Germline V CDR1 and CDR2: MNHEY, SVGEGT. CDR3 length: 16 residues. This chain's CDR3 is CASSYSMAGVTGELFF.

The V call is TRBV7-9, the J call TRBJ1-4; TCRdb proposes TRBD1, but this gene call is untestable without DNA. Germline CDR1 and CDR2: SEHNR and FQNEAQ (reference sequence). This CDR3 has 15 amino acids. The CDR3 protein is CASSFVQGVYEKLFF.

The CDR3 sequence is CASSKEGQAGGGAFF. This rearrangement joins TRBV21-1 to TRBJ1-1; TCRdb picks TRBD1, but there is no DNA to check that call. TRBV21-1 constitutes a pseudogene. The CDR3 sequence is 15 residues long.